Reported below is one T cell receptor beta chain. The germline V gene has CDR1 MDHEN and CDR2 SYDVKM. V was trimmed by 3 bases and J by 4 bases, leaving 13 bases between them. The length of the CDR3 is 14 residues. Clones were read by immunoSEQ multiplex PCR, and TCRdb kept only the in-frame ones, dropping some. The data hold approximately 300,000 clones, with 87% observed a single time. The data are from a study of cytomegalovirus exposure and HLA in healthy donors. Study background: Per a later analysis, the roughly 680 first-cohort and 100 to 150 validation repertoires shared one platform.

The chain is built from TRBV28 and TRBJ2-7; D ambiguous. The sample was PBMCs. The sequence derives from a woman aged 25 to 39 in good health and CMV-seropositive. CDR3 DNA: TGTGCCAGCAGTTTCAGAGTATTACCTTACGAGCAGTACTTC. This gives the protein CASSFRVLPYEQYF. Based on the CDR3 plus reference TRBV28 and TRBJ2-7, the full variable domain is DVKVTQSSRYLVKRTGEKVFLECVQDMDHENMFWYRQDPGLGLRLIYFSYDVKMKEKGDIPEGYSVSREKKERFSLILESASTNQTSMYLCASSFRVLPYEQYFGPGTRLTVT.